This TCR beta chain was found in a study of T cell responses to AZD1222 COVID-19 vaccine. Produced via immunoSEQ multiplex PCR; TCRdb's table is partial and in-frame only. The repertoire holds about 110,000 clones, approximately 90% seen once, with 1.6% in the top ten. The CDR3 extends over 16 amino acids. Trimming at V came to 5 bases and at J to 5 bases, leaving 11 bases not matched to a gene. From germline, CDR1 is SGHTA and CDR2 FQGNSA. This clonotype originated in an adult in good health. The material sequenced was peripheral blood, taken on day 0 of AZD1222 vaccination. The chain carries TRBV7-2 and TRBJ1-1, with 10 bases aligning to TRBD1. CDR3 nucleotide sequence: TGTGCCAGCAGCGCTCCACCGGGACAGGGGTGGACTGAAGCTTTCTTT. Protein product: CASSAPPGQGWTEAFF.